This T cell receptor (beta chain) came from a study of T cell responses to AZD1222 COVID-19 vaccine. General observations from the study: Spike-specific TCRs gained breadth and depth after people received two AZD1222 doses. Samples come after the peak T cell response, not at day 14. The study found vaccine-associated CD4 TCRs spanning spike, dominant at 160-218 and 743-854. The sample set comprised mostly white British donors with more females, and clonal diversity was possibly underestimated.

A word on this clone: The antigen is not known.

The CDR3 spans 10 residues. Trimming removed 1 base at V and 11 bases at J, with 5 bases between. The data were produced by immunoSEQ multiplex PCR, yet TCRdb's version contains in-frame clones alone and is incomplete. The table lists around 120,000 clones, about nine tenths of them singletons. The sample consisted of peripheral blood, taken on day 0 of MenACWY control vaccination. This chain uses TRBV12-3 or TRBV12-4 with TRBJ1-1; D is unresolved. This TCR was recovered from an adult in good health. CDR3 DNA sequence: TGTGCCAGCAGTTTAGGTTCGGCTTTCTTT. Amino acids: CASSLGSAFF.